This T cell receptor (beta chain) was recorded in a study of cytomegalovirus exposure and HLA in healthy donors. Study conclusions and caveats: Most TCR sequences showed up rarely, but some public TCRs showed up in many donors. Association with HLA alleles at 0.05 false discovery rate was found for around 15,000 TCR beta sequences in a later analysis.

CDR1 and CDR2 from the germline V gene are SQVTM and ANQGSEA. CDR3 length: 13 residues. With V trimmed by 7 bases and J by 3 bases, 6 bases remained unmatched. This clone was observed once. Its cognate antigen is unknown. Both 60 Vbeta primers and 13 Jbeta primers went into the PCR. The protocol was immunoSEQ multiplex PCR, while the TCRdb copy is restricted to in-frame clones and leaves out a portion. The table includes approximately 70,000 clones, around 72% detected once. Sequencing was done on a sample of PBMCs. This chain connects TRBV29-1 to TRBJ1-1; 9 positions match TRBD1. This TCR was recovered from a male donor in good health and CMV-seropositive. Here the CDR3 reads CSGDRARDTEAFF. In DNA, the CDR3 is TGCAGCGGGGACAGGGCAAGGGACACTGAAGCTTTCTTT.